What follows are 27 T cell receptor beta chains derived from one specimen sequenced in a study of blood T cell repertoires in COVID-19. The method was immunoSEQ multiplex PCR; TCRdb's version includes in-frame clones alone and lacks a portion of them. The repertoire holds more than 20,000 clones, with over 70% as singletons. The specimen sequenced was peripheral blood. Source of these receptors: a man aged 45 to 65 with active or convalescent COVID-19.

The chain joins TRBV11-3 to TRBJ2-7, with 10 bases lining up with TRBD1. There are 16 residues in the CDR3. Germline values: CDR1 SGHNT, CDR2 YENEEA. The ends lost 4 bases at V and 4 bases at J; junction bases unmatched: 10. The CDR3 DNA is TGTGCCAGCAGCTCACGATCGACAGGGGGCTCATACGAGCAGTACTTC. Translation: CASSSRSTGGSYEQYF.

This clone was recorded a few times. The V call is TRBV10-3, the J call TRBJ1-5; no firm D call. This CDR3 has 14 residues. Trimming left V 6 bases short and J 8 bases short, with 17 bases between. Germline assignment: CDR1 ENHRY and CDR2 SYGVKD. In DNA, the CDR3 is TGTGCCATCAGCGCCCTAACGGTTTTTGAGCCCCAGCATTTT. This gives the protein CAISALTVFEPQHF.

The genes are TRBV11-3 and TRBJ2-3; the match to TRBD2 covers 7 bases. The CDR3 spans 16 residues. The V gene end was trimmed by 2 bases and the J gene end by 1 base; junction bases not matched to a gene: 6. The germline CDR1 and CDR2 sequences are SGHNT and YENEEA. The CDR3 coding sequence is TGTGCCAGCAGCTTACTCAGACTAGCCCGCACAGATACGCAGTATTTT. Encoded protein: CASSLLRLARTDTQYF. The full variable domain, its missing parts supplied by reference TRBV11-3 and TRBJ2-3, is EAGVVQSPRYKIIEKKQPVAFWCNPISGHNTLYWYLQNLGQGPELLIRYENEEAVDDSQLPKDRFSAERLKGVDSTLKIQPAELGDSAVYLCASSLLRLARTDTQYFGPGTRLTVL.

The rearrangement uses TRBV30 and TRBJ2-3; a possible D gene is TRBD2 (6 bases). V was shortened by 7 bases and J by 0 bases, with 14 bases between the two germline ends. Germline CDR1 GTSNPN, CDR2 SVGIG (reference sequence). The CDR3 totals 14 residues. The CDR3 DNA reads TGTGCCTTGCCCATGGAGGGGAGCACAGATACGCAGTATTTT. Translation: CALPMEGSTDTQYF. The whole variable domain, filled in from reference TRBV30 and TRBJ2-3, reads SQTIHQWPATLVQPVGSPLSLECTVEGTSNPNLYWYRQAAGRGLQLLFYSVGIGQISSEVPQNLSASRPQDRQFILSSKKLLLSDSGFYLCALPMEGSTDTQYFGPGTRLTVL.

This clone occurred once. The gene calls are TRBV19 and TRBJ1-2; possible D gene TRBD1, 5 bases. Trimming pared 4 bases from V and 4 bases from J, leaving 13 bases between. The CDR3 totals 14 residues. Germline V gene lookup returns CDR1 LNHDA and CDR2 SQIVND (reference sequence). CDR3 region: CASSTVGGPYGYTF. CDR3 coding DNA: TGTGCCAGTAGTACGGTGGGGGGACCCTATGGCTACACCTTC.

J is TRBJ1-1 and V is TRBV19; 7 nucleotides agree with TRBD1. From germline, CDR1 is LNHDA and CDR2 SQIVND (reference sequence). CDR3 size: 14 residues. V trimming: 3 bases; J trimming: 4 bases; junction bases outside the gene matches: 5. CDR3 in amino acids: CASSIIQGTTEAFF. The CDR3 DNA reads TGTGCCAGTAGTATCATACAGGGGACCACTGAAGCTTTCTTT.

The CDR3 DNA reads TGTGCCATCAGTGATTCCGGGACAGGGGAAAAACTGTTTTTT. This gives the protein CAISDSGTGEKLFF. V is TRBV10-3 and J is TRBJ1-4, with TRBD1 matching 9 bases. The V and J ends lost 3 bases and 8 bases, in that order; junction bases with no gene match: 4. This CDR3 is built from 14 residues. CDR1 ENHRY and CDR2 SYGVKD come from the germline V gene.

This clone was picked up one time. The CDR3 coding sequence is TGTGCCAGCAGTTGGACACAGGGGGATATCTATGGCTACACCTTC. This gives the protein CASSWTQGDIYGYTF. The chain recombines TRBV6-6 with TRBJ1-2; 8 nucleotides agree with TRBD1. The CDR3 spans 15 residues. The V gene's germline CDR1 is MNHNY and CDR2 SVGAGI (reference sequence). The J segment lost 4 bases and the V segment lost 4 bases, leaving 8 bases of the junction unmatched.

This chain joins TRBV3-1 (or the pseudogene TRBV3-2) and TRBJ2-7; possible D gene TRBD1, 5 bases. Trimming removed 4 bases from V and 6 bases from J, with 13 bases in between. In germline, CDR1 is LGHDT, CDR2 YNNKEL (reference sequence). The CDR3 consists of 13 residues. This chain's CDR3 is CASSRNAGSEQYF. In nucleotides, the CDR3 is TGTGCCAGCAGCCGAAACGCAGGGTCCGAGCAGTACTTC.

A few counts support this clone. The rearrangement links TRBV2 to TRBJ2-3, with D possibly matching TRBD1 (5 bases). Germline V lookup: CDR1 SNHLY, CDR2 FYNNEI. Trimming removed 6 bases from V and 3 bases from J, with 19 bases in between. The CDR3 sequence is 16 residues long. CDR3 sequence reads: CASSVNRHSKTDTQYF. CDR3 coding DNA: TGTGCCAGCAGCGTTAACAGGCACTCAAAGACAGATACGCAGTATTTT.

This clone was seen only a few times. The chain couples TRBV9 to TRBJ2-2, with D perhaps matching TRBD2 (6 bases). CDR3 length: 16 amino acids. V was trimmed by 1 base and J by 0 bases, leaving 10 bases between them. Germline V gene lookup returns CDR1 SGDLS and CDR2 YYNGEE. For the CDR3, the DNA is TGTGCCAGCAGCGTAACCGGGGAGGCGAACACCGGGGAGCTGTTTTTT. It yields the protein CASSVTGEANTGELFF. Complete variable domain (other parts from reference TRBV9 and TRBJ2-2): DSGVTQTPKHLITATGQRVTLRCSPRSGDLSVYWYQQSLDQGLQFLIQYYNGEERAKGNILERFSAQQFPDLHSELNLSSLELGDSALYFCASSVTGEANTGELFFGEGSRLTVL.

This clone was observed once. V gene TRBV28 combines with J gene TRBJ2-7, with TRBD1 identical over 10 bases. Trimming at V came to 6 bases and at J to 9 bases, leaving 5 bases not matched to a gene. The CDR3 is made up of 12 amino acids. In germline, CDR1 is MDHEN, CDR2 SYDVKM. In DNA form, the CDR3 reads TGTGCCAGCAGGGTCGACAGGGGGCGGCAGTACTTC. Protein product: CASRVDRGRQYF.

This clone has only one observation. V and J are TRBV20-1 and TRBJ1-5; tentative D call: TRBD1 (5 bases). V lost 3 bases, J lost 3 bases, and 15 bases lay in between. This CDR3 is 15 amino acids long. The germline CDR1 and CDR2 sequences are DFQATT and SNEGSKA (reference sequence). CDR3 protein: CSASATGAANQPQHF. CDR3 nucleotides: TGCAGTGCTAGTGCTACAGGCGCCGCCAATCAGCCCCAGCATTTT.

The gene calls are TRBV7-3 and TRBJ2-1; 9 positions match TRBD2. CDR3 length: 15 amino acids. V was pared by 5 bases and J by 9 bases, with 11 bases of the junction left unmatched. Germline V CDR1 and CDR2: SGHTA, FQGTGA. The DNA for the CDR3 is TGTGCCAGCAGCCTGGGACTAGCCTCTAGTAGTGAGCAGTTCTTC. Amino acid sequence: CASSLGLASSSEQFF.

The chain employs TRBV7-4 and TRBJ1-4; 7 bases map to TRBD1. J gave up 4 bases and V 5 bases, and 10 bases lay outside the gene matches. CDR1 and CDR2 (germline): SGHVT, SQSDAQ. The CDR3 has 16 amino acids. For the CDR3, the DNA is TGTGCCAGCAGCCCCGCGGGACAGACCGGTAATGAAAAACTGTTTTTT. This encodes CASSPAGQTGNEKLFF. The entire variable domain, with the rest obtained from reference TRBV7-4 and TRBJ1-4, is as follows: GAGVSQSPRYKVAKRGRDVALRCDSISGHVTLYWYRQTLGQGSEVLTYSQSDAQRDKSGRPSGRFSAERPERSVSTLKIQRTEQGDSAVYLCASSPAGQTGNEKLFFGSGTQLSVL.

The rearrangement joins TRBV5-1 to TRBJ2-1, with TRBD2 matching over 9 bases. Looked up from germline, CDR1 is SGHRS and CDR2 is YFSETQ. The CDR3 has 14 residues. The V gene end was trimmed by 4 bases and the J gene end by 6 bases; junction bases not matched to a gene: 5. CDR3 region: CASSTGTSLNEQFF. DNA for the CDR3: TGCGCCAGCAGCACCGGGACTAGCCTCAATGAGCAGTTCTTC.

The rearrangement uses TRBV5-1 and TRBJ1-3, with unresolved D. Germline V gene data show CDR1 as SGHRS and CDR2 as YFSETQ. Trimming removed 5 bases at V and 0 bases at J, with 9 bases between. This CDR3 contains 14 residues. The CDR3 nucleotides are TGCGCCAGCAGTCGAACAGCCTCTGGAAACACCATATATTTT. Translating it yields CASSRTASGNTIYF.

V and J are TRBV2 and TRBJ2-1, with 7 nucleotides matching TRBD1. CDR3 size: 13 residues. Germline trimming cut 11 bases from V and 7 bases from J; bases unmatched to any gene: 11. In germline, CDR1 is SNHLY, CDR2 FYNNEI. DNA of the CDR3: TGTGCCGGTAGCAGGGGGACGGGTAATGAGCAGTTCTTC. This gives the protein CAGSRGTGNEQFF.

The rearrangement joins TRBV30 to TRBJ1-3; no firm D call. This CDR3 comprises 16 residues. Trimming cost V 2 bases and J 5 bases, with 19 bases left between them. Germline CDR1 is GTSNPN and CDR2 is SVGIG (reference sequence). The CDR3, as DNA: TGTGCCTGGAGTTCCGGTAGATATCCTCTGAGAAACACCATATATTTT. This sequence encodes CAWSSGRYPLRNTIYF.

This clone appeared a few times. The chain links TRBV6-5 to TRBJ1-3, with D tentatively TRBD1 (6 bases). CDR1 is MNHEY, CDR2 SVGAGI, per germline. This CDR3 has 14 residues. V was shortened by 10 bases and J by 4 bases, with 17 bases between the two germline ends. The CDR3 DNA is TGTGCCACCTGGGAAGGGGGGGCGGGAAACACCATATATTTT. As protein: CATWEGGAGNTIYF.

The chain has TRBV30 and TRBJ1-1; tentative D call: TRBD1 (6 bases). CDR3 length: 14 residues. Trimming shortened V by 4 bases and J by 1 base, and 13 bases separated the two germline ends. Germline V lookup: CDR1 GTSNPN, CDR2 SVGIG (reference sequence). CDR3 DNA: TGTGCCTGGATTCGGGTAGGGGGGAACACTGAAGCTTTCTTT. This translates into CAWIRVGGNTEAFF.

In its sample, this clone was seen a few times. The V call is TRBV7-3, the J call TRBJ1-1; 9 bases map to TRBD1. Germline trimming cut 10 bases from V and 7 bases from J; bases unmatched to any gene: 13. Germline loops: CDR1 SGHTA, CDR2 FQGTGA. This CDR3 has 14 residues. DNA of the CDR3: TGTGCCACCCGGGGGGGACAGGGTAATGGTGAAGCTTTCTTT. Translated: CATRGGQGNGEAFF.

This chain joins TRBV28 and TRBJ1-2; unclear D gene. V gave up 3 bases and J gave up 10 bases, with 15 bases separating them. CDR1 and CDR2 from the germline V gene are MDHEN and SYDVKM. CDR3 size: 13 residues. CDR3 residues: CASSFYLSRTYTF. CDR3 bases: TGTGCCAGCAGTTTTTATTTGTCGAGAACCTACACCTTC.

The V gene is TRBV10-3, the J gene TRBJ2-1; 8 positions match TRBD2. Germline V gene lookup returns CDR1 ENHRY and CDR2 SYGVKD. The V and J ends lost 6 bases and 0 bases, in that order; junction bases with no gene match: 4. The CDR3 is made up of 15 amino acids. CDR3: CAIRTSGSSYNEQFF. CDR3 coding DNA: TGTGCCATCAGAACTAGCGGTAGCTCCTACAATGAGCAGTTCTTC.

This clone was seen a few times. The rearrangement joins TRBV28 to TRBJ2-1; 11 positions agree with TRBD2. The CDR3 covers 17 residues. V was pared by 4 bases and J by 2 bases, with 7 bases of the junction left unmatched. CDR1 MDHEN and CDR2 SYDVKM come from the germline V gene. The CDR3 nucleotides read TGTGCCAGCAGTTCTCCGACTAGCGGGACTGCCTACAATGAGCAGTTCTTC. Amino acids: CASSSPTSGTAYNEQFF.

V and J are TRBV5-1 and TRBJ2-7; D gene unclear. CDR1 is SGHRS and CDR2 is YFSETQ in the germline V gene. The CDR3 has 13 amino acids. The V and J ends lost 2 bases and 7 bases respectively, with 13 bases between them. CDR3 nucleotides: TGCGCCAGCAGCTTACAGAGCCTACGGGAGCAGTACTTC. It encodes CASSLQSLREQYF.

CDR3 sequence reads: CASSLTSGDYEQYF. CDR3 DNA: TGTGCCAGCAGCTTAACTAGCGGAGACTACGAGCAGTACTTC. The V gene is TRBV11-2, the J gene TRBJ2-7; 8 nucleotides align to TRBD2. The CDR3 consists of 14 residues. J was trimmed by 3 bases and V by 2 bases; bases with no gene match: 3. Per germline, CDR1 SGHAT and CDR2 FQNNGV.